This T cell receptor (beta chain) was obtained from a study of PD-L1 blockade in urothelial cancer (TCRdb year 2017). A note on the overall study: All patients started therapy around 2014 and received atezolizumab 1,200 mg intravenously every 3 weeks. Over 28 patients had pretreatment blood TCR-seq, roughly 24 had at least one posttreatment blood collection, and roughly 24 had tumor TCR-seq. Durable clinical benefit was defined as progression-free survival longer than 6 months, and TCR features were also tested against progression-free and overall survival. Durable clinical benefit was achieved by nine patients and was not achieved by 20 patients. An ECOG performance status of 0 or 1 was recorded for the patients, and 0 to 3 prior chemotherapy regimens had been received by the patients. Blood samples gave median yields of around 150,000 T cells and some 84,000 unique TCRs, along with a median clonality of 0.080. Blood samples were analyzed 3 weeks after the start of treatment (second dose) and 6 weeks after the start of treatment. Somatic, immune and clinical correlates of response to PD-L1 blockade with atezolizumab in urothelial cancer were the focus of an exploratory multi-omic analysis. Pretreatment tumor samples and matched peripheral blood, collected serially before and after atezolizumab treatment, underwent TCR sequencing. About 85% of the roughly 29 patients were males with bladder-origin urothelial cancer, and about 65% of the roughly 29 reported a prior smoking history. In the same patients, whole exome sequencing and RNA sequencing of pretreatment tumors were performed in addition to TCR sequencing.

Its CDR3 holds 14 amino acids, cysteine through phenylalanine. Only the CDR3 region is kept as DNA, spanning 42 bases read in frame from base 1. V loses 0 bases, J loses 12 bases, and the germline ends lie 15 bases apart. The germline V gene (reference sequence) yields MNHEY for CDR1 and SMNVEV for CDR2. Each PCR received spiked-in synthetic TCR analog templates so that absolute template abundance could be estimated from read counts. The immunoSEQ assay used bias-controlled V and J gene primers to amplify TCRbeta CDR3 regions from genomic DNA. Sequencing of rearranged TCRbeta segments was performed at approximately 20X coverage. Per the source publication's procedure: Sequencing errors were corrected by clustering, and CDR3s were annotated against IMGT so that V, D and J genes could be assigned. Out-of-frame and stop-codon sequences were excluded, and only productive TCRbeta rearrangements were used in downstream analyses. Clonality was calculated as one minus the Shannon entropy normalized by the log of the number of unique productive sequences. Clones differing between time points or between blood and tumor were identified using Fisher's exact test with Benjamini-Hochberg correction, with an adjusted p below 0.01 applied as the threshold. This is the immuneACCESS table as TCRdb keeps it, with only in-frame sequences that have V and J called. A part of the clones is gone; compared with another copy, unresolved V genes explain less than half, and the rest is unexplained. Clone size and the V and J calls come from that table; the DNA yielded D and trimming. This sample has under 30,000 clones in its table, and about 87% of those were observed once. The top ten hold 2.5% to 3.5% of the sample.

Overall study results and their limits: Because the sample size was small (n of about 29) and many of the analyses were exploratory, the results are meant to be hypothesis-generating. Greater expansion of tumor-associated TCR clones in peripheral blood 3 weeks after the start of treatment was observed in patients with durable benefit (n of about 22, p = 0.022). Improved progression-free and overall survival was associated with having pretreatment peripheral blood TCR clonality below the median.

Details on this clone: Its binding antigen is unknown. Base quality data are lacking; no much larger clone is found one base away.

The cohort included some 30 patients with locally advanced or metastatic urothelial carcinoma who were treated at Memorial Sloan Kettering on a trial protocol. Peripheral blood mononuclear cells were collected pretreatment and during treatment, with between 1 and 8 total time points obtained per patient. The Qiagen DNeasy Blood extraction kit was used to purify genomic DNA from total PBMCs and tumor samples. Collected pretreatment and during treatment, PBMCs were isolated and stored as previously described. This TCR derives from a man aged 50 to 60 with urothelial cancer. Recombination linked TRBV27 to TRBJ1-5; TRBD1 is a possible D gene, resting on 6 matching bases. The specimen comprised PBMCs, sampled around atezolizumab (anti-PD-L1) treatment. The DNA sequence is given as TGTGCCAGCAGTTTATCTACAGGGAGGGAGCACCAGCATTTT. Its protein is CASSLSTGREHQHF.